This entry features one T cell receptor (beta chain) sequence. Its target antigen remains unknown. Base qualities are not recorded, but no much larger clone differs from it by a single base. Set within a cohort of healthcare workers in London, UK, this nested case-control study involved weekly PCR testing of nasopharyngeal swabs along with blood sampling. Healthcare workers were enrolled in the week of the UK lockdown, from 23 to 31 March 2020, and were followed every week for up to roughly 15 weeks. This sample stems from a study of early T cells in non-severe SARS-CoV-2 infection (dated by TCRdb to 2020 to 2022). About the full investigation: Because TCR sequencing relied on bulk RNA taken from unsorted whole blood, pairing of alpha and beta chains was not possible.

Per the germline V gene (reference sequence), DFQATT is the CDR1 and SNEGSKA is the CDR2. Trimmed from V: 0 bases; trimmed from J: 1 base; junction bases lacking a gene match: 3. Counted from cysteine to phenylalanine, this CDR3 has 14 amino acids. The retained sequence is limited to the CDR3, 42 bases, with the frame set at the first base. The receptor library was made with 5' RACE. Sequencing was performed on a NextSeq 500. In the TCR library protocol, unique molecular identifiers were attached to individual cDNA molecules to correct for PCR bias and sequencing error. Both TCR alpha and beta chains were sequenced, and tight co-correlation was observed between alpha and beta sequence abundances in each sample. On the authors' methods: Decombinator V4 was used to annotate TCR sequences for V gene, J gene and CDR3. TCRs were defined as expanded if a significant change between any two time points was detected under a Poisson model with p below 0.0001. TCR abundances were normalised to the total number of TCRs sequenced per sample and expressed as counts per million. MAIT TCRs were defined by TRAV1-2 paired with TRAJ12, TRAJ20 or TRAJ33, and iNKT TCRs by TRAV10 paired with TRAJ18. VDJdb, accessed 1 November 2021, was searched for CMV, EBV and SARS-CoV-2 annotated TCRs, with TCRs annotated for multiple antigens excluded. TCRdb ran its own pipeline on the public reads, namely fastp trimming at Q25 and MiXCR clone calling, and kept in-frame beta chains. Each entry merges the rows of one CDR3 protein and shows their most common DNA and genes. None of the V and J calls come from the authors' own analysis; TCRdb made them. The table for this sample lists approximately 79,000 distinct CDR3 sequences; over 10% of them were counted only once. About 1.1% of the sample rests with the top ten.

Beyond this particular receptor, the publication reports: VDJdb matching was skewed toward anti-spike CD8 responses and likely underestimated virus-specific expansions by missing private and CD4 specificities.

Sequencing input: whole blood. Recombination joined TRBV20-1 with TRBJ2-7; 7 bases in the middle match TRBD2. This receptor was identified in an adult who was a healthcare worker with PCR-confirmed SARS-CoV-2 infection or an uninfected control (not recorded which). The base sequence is TGCAGTGCTAGAGATCAGCGGGAATCCTACGAGCAGTACTTC. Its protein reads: CSARDQRESYEQYF.